These 4 T cell receptor beta chains were all obtained from the same sample, sequenced in a study of blood T cell repertoires in COVID-19. Profiling relied on immunoSEQ multiplex PCR, and the TCRdb table lists in-frame clones only, not all of them. Of some 68,000 clones in the sample, approximately 83% were seen once. Sample: peripheral blood. The source is a man aged 70 or older with acute or convalescent COVID-19.

V and J are TRBV6-2 or TRBV6-3 and TRBJ2-7, with 7 bases lining up with TRBD2. Trimming took 6 bases from V and 0 from J; bases not matched to a gene: 17. This CDR3 comprises 18 residues. From germline, CDR1 is MNHEY and CDR2 SVGEGT. CDR3 coding DNA: TGTGCCAGCAGCCAGAATAATGCACCCAGCGGGAACTCCTACGAGCAGTACTTC. Protein: CASSQNNAPSGNSYEQYF.

This clone was detected a few times. This sequence joins TRBV15 and TRBJ2-7, with D possibly matching TRBD2 (6 bases). The V gene lost 3 bases and the J gene lost 6 bases, with 15 bases spanning the gap. CDR3 length: 14 residues. Germline V lookup: CDR1 LNHNV, CDR2 YYDKDF (reference sequence). The CDR3 sequence is CATSRTRDLPEQYF. CDR3 nucleotide sequence: TGTGCCACCAGCAGGACTAGGGATCTTCCCGAGCAGTACTTC.

This chain's CDR3 is CSVTDRGLTEAFF. For the CDR3, the DNA is TGCAGCGTGACAGACAGGGGGCTCACTGAAGCTTTCTTT. The chain has TRBV29-1 and TRBJ1-1; 10 bases match TRBD1. Trimming cost V 6 bases and J 4 bases; bases outside gene matches: 5. Germline V gives CDR1 SQVTM, CDR2 ANQGSEA. The CDR3 runs 13 residues.

V is TRBV7-9 and J is TRBJ2-1, with TRBD2 as a possible D gene (6 bases). The CDR3 contains 16 residues. Germline CDR1 reads SEHNR; CDR2 reads FQNEAQ (reference sequence). V gave up 5 bases and J gave up 4 bases, with 18 bases separating them. DNA for the CDR3: TGTGCCAGCAGCCCAGGAGGTCGGGAGAGTTACAATGAGCAGTTCTTC. The encoded protein is CASSPGGRESYNEQFF.